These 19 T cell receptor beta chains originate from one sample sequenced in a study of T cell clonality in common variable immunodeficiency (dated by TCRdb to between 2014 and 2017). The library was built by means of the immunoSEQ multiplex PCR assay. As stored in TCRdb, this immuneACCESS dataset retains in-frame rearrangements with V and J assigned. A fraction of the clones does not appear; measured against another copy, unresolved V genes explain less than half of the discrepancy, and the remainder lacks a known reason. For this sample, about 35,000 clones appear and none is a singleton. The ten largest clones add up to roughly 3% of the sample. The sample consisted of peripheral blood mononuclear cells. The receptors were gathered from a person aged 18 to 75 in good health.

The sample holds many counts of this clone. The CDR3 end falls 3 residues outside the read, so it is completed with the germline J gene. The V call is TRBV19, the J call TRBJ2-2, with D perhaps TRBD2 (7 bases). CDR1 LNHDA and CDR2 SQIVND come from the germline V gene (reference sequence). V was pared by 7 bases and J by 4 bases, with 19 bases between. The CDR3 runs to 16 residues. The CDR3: CASTMWGGVGTGELFF. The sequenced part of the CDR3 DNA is TGTGCCAGTACCATGTGGGGGGGCGTAGGCACCGGGGAG.

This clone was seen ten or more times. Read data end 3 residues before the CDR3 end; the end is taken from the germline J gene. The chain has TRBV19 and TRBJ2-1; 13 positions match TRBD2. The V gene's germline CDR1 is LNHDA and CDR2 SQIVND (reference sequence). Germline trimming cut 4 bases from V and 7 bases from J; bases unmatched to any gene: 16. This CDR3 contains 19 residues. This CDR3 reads CASSTVGLAGALIINEQFF. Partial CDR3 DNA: TGTGCCAGTAGTACCGTCGGACTAGCGGGAGCATTAATAATAAATGAG.

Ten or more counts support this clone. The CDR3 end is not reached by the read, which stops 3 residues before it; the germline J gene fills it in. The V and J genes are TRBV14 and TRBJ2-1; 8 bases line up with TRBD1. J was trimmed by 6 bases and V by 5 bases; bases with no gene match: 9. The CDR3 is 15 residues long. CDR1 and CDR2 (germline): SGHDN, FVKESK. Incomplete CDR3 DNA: TGTGCCAGCAGCGATCCGGGACAGGCCTTCAATGAG. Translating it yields CASSDPGQAFNE. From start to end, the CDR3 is CASSDPGQAFNEQFF.

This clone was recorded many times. CDR3 sequence: CAWSTGTDTQYF. Incomplete CDR3 DNA: TGTGCCTGGAGTACTGGCACAGATACG. The chain recombines TRBV30 with TRBJ2-3; D gene uncertain. Read data end 3 residues before the CDR3 end; the end is taken from the germline J gene. The ends were cut back, 2 bases at V and 1 base at J, with 4 bases in the middle. The CDR3 is made up of 12 amino acids. Germline lookup yields CDR1 GTSNPN and CDR2 SVGIG (reference sequence).

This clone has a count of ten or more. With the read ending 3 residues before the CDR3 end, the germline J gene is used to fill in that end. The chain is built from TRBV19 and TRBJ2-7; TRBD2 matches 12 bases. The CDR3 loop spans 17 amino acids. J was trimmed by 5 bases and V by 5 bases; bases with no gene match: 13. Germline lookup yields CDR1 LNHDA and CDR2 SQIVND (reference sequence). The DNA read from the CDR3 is TGTGCCAGTAGTCTAAGGCGGGCTAGCGGGAGGGACCACGAG. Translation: CASSLRRASGRDHE. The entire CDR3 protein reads CASSLRRASGRDHEQYF.

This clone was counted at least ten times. CDR3 in amino acids: CASSFRETQYF. Incomplete CDR3 DNA: TGCGCCAGCAGCTTCAGAGAGACG. This rearrangement joins TRBV5-1 to TRBJ2-3; unclear D gene. Sequencing ends 3 residues short of the CDR3 end; the germline J gene provides the rest. Germline V gives CDR1 SGHRS, CDR2 YFSETQ. The CDR3 runs 11 residues.

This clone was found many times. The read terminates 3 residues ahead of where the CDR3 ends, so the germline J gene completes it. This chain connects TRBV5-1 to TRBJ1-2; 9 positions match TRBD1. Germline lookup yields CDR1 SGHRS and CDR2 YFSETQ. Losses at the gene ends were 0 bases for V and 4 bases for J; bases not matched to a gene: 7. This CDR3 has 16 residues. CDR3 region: CASSLVPGQGIYGYTF. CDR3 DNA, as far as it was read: TGCGCCAGCAGCTTGGTTCCGGGACAGGGAATCTATGGC. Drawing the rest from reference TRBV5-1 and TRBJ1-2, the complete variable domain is KAGVTQTPRYLIKTRGQQVTLSCSPISGHRSVSWYQQTPGQGLQFLFEYFSETQRNKGNFPGRFSGRQFSNSRSEMNVSTLELGDSALYLCASSLVPGQGIYGYTFGSGTRLTVV.

The CDR3 sequence is CSVESREPYGYTF. The covered CDR3 bases are TGCAGCGTTGAATCCAGGGAACCCTATGGC. The gene calls are TRBV29-1 and TRBJ1-2; the D gene is possibly TRBD1 (5 bases). Read sequence stops 3 residues before the CDR3 end, and the germline J gene provides the missing end. V was shortened by 2 bases and J by 4 bases, with 11 bases between the two germline ends. This CDR3 has 13 amino acids. The germline V gene has CDR1 SQVTM and CDR2 ANQGSEA. The entire variable domain, with the rest obtained from reference TRBV29-1 and TRBJ1-2, is as follows: SAVISQKPSRDICQRGTSLTIQCQVDSQVTMMFWYRQQPGQSLTLIATANQGSEATYESGFVIDKFPISRPNLTFSTLTVSNMSPEDSSIYLCSVESREPYGYTFGSGTRLTVV.

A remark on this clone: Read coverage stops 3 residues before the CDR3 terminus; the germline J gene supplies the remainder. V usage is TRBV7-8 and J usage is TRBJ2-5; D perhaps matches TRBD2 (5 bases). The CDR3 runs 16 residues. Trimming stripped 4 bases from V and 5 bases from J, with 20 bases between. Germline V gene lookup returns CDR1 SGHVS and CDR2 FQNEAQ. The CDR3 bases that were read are TGTGCCAGCAGCTCACGGTCCACGGGGATATGGGAGACC. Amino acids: CASSSRSTGIWET. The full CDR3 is CASSSRSTGIWETQYF.

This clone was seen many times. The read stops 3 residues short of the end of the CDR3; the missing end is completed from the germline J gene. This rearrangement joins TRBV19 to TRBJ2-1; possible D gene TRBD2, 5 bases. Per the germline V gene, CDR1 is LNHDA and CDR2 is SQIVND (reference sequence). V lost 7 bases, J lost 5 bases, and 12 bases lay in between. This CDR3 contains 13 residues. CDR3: CASTTPGDNEQFF. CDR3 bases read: TGTGCCAGTACCACTCCCGGGGACAATGAG.

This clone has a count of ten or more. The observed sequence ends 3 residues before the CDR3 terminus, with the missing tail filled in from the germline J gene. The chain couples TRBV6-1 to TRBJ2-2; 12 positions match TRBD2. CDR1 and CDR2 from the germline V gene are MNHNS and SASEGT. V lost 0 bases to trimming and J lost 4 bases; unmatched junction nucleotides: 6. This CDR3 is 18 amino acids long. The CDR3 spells CASSEATSGSIGTGELFF. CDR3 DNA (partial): TGTGCCAGCAGTGAAGCGACTAGCGGGAGTATTGGCACCGGGGAG.

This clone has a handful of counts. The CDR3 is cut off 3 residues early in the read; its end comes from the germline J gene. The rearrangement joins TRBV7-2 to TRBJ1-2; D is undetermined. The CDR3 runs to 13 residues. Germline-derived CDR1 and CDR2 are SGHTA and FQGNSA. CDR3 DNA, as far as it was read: TGTGCCAGCAGCTTCTCTAACACAGATACC. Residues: CASSFSNTDT. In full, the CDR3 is CASSFSNTDTYTF. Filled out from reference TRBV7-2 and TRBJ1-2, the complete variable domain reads GAGVSQSPSNKVTEKGKDVELRCDPISGHTALYWYRQSLGQGLEFLIYFQGNSAPDKSGLPSDRFSAERTGGSVSTLTIQRTQQEDSAVYLCASSFSNTDTYTFGSGTRLTVV.

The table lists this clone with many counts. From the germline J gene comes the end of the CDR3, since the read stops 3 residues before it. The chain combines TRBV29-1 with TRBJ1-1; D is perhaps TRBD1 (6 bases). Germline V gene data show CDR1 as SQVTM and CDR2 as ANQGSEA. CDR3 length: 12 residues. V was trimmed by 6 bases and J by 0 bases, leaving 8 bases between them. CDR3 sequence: CSVRTVNTEAFF. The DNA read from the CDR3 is TGCAGCGTCAGGACAGTGAACACTGAA.

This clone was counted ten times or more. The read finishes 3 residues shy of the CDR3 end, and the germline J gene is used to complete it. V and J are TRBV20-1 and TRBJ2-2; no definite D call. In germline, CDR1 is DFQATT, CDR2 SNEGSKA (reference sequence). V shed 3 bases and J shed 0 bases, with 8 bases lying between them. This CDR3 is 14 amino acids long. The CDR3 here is CSASWRSNTGELFF. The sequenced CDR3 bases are TGCAGTGCTAGTTGGCGGTCGAACACCGGGGAG.

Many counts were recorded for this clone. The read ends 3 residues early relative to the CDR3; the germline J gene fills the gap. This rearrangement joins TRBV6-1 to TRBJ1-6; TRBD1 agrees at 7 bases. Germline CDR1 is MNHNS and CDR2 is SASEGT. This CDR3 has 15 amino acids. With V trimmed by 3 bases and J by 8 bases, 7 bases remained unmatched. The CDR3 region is CASSENRDRDSPLHF. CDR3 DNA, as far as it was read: TGTGCCAGCAGTGAGAACCGGGACAGAGATTCACCC.

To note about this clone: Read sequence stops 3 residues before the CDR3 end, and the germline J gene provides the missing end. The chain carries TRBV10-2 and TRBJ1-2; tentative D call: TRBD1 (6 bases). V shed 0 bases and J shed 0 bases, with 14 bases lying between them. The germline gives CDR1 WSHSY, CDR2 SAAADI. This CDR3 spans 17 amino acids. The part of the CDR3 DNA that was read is TGCGCCAGCAGTGAGTCGAGTGGGCAGGGGACTAACTATGGC. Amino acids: CASSESSGQGTNYG. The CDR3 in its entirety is CASSESSGQGTNYGYTF.

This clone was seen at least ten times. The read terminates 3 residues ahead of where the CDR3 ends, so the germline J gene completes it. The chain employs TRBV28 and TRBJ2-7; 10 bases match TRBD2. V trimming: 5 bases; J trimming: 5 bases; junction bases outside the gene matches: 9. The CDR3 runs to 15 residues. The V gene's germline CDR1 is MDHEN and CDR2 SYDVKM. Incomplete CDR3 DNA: TGTGCCAGCAGTCCTAGCGGGAGAGTCGGTCACGAG. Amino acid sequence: CASSPSGRVGHE. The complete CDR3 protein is CASSPSGRVGHEQYF.

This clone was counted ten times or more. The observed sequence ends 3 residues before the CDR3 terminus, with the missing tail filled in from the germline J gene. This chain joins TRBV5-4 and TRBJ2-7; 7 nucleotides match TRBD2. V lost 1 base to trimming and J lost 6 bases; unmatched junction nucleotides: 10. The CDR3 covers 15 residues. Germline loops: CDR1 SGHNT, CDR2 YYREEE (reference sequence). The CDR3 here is CASSLSVGGRGEQYF. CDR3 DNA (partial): TGTGCCAGCAGCTTGAGTGTGGGCGGGAGAGGCGAG.

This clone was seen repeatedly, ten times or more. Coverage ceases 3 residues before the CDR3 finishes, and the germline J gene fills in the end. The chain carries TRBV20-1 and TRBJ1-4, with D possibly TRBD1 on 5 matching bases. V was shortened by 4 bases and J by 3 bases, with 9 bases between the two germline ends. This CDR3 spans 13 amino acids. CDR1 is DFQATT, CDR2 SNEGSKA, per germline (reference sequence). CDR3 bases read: TGCAGTGCTACCAGGGAGGCTAATGAAAAA. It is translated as CSATREANEK. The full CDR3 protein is CSATREANEKLFF.